This T cell receptor (beta chain) was captured by sequencing in a study of PD-1 and CTLA-4 blockade in melanoma. The CDR3 has 14 amino acids. The germline V and J ends were trimmed by 4 bases and 10 bases, with 14 bases remaining between them. Germline loops: CDR1 SGHDN, CDR2 FVKESK. Generated by immunoSEQ multiplex PCR, the TCRdb table keeps only in-frame clones and is missing some. The table has about 15,000 clones, around three quarters seen once. The V gene is TRBV14, the J gene TRBJ1-6; D unresolved. This material consisted of CD8+ T cells from peripheral blood, taken from a patient given anti-PD-1 treatment. The clonotype was recovered from a human donor with melanoma. CDR3 nucleotide sequence: TGTGCCAGCAGCCTCGCTGGTTTTCGATCACCCCTCCACTTT. Amino acids: CASSLAGFRSPLHF.